This T cell receptor beta chain was sequenced in a study of T cell changes during pregnancy in multiple sclerosis. TCRdb's copy holds only in-frame clones and misses some; the assay was immunoSEQ multiplex PCR. The data show 35,000 to 45,000 clones, around 92% seen once. The V segment lost 7 bases and the J segment 6 bases; nucleotides outside the gene matches: 6. Germline V gene sequence: CDR1 MRHNA, CDR2 SNTAGT. This CDR3 contains 14 residues. J is TRBJ2-1 and V is TRBV6-4, with TRBD1 matching over 10 bases. Specimen: CD8+ T cells from peripheral blood mononuclear cells, collected in the third trimester of pregnancy. This sequence was found in a female donor with multiple sclerosis, enrolled in a pregnancy study. The DNA for the CDR3 is TGTGCCAGCAACCCGGGACAGGGGTCCAATGAGCAGTTCTTC. This codes for CASNPGQGSNEQFF.